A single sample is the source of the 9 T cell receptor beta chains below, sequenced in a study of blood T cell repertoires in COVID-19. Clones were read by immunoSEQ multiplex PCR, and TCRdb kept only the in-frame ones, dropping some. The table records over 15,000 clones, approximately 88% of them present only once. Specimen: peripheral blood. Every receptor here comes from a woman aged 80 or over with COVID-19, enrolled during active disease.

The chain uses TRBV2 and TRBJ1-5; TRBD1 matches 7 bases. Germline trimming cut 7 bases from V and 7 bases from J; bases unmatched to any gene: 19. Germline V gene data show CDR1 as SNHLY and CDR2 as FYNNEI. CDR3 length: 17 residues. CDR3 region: CASTFSGTAGAGQPQHF. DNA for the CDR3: TGTGCCAGCACCTTCTCAGGGACAGCGGGCGCGGGCCAGCCCCAGCATTTT.

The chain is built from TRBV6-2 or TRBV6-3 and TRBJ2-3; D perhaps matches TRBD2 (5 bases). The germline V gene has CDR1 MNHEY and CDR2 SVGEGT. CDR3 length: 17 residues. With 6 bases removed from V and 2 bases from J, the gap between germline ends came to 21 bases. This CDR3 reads CASSPIGGRVYTDTQYF. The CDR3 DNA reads TGTGCCAGCAGCCCGATCGGTGGGCGGGTATACACAGATACGCAGTATTTT.

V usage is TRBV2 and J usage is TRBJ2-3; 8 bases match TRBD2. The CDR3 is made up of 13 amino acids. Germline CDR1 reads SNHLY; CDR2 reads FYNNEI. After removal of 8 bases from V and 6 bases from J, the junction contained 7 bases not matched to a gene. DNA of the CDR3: TGTGCCAGCGGCGGGAGGCCCACGGATACGCAGTATTTT. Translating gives CASGGRPTDTQYF.

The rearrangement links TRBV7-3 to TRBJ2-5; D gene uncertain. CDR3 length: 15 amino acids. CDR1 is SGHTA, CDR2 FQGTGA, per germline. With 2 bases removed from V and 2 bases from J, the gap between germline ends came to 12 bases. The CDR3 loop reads CASSLSLGSQETQYF. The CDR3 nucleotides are TGTGCCAGCAGCTTATCCCTGGGCAGTCAAGAGACCCAGTACTTC.

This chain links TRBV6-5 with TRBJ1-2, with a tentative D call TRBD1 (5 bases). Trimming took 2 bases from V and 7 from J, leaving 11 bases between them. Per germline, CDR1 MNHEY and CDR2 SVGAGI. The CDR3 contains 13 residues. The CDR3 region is CASSYGGIRGYTF. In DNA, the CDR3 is TGTGCCAGCAGTTACGGGGGGATTCGTGGCTACACCTTC.

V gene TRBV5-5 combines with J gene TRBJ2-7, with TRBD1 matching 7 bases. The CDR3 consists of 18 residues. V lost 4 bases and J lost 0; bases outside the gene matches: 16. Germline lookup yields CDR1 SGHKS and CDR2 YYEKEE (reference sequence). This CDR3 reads CASSRDSRGPYSSYEQYF. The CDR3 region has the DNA TGTGCCAGCAGCCGGGACAGCAGGGGTCCCTACAGCTCCTACGAGCAGTACTTC.

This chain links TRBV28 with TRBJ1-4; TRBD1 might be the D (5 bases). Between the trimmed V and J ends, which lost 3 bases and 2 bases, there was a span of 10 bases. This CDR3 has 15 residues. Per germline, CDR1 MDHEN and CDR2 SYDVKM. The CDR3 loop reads CASSFQTATNEKLFF. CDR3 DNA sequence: TGTGCCAGCAGTTTCCAGACAGCCACTAATGAAAAACTGTTTTTT.

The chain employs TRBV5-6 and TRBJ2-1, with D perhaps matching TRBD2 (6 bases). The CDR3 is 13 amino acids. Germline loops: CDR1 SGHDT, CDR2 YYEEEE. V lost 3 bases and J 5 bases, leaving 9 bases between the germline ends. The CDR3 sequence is CASSSGLNNEQFF. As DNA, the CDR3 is TGTGCCAGCAGCTCCGGACTAAACAATGAGCAGTTCTTC. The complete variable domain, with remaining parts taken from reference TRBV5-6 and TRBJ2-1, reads DAGVTQSPTHLIKTRGQQVTLRCSPKSGHDTVSWYQQALGQGPQFIFQYYEEEERQRGNFPDRFSGHQFPNYSSELNVNALLLGDSALYLCASSSGLNNEQFFGPGTRLTVL.

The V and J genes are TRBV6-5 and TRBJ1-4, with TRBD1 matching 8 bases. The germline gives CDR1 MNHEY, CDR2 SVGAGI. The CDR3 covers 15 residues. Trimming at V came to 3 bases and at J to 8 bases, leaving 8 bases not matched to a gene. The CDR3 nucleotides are TGTGCCAGCAGTTATGCCGGACAGGGCAGGGAAAAACTGTTTTTT. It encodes CASSYAGQGREKLFF.